Following are 2 T cell receptor beta chains from one sample sequenced in a study of blood T cell repertoires in COVID-19 (dated by TCRdb to the early 2020s). Preparation of the library involved the immunoSEQ multiplex PCR assay. As stored in TCRdb, this immuneACCESS dataset retains in-frame rearrangements with V and J assigned. A fraction of the clones does not appear; measured against another copy, unresolved V genes explain less than half of the discrepancy, and the remainder lacks a known reason. Recorded for this sample are about 170,000 clones; approximately 86% of them occurred a single time. The leading ten clones occupy roughly 1.3% of the sample. The source material was peripheral blood. The source of these receptors is a man aged 60 to 69 who had recovered from COVID-19.

The J gene is TRBJ2-5, the V gene TRBV7-3, with D possibly matching TRBD2 (5 bases). V shed 5 bases and J shed 3 bases, with 16 bases lying between them. This CDR3 has 15 amino acids. From germline, CDR1 is SGHTA and CDR2 FQGTGA. The chain's CDR3 is CASSGGPYGEETQYF. DNA of the CDR3: TGTGCCAGCAGCGGCGGGCCCTACGGAGAAGAGACCCAGTACTTC.

This clone appeared once. The DNA of the CDR3 is TGTGCCAGCAGCCACGGCATACTAGCGGGGGGGCAAGAGACCCAGTACTTC. Translated, it gives CASSHGILAGGQETQYF. This chain connects TRBV3-1 (or the pseudogene TRBV3-2) to TRBJ2-5, with TRBD2 matching 13 bases. This CDR3 is built from 17 residues. Germline CDR1 LGHDT, CDR2 YNNKEL (reference sequence). With 3 bases clipped from V and 2 bases from J, the junction kept 6 bases outside the gene matches.